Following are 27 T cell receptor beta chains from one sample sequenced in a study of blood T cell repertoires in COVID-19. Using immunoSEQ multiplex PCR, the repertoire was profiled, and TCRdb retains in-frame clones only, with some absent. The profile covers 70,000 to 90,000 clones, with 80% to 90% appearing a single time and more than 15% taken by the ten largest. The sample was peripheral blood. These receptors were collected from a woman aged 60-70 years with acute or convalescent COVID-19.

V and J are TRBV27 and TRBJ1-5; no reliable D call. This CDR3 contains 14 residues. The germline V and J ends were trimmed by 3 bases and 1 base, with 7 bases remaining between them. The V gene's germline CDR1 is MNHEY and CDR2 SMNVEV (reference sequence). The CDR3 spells CASSFRGSNQPQHF. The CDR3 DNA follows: TGTGCCAGCAGTTTCCGAGGGAGCAATCAGCCCCAGCATTTT.

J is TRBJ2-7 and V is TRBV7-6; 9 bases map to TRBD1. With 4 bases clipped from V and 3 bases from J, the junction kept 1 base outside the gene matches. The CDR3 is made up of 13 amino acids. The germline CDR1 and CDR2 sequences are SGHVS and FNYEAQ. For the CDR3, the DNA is TGTGCCAGCAGCTGGGGACAGGGCTACGAGCAGTACGTC. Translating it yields CASSWGQGYEQYV.

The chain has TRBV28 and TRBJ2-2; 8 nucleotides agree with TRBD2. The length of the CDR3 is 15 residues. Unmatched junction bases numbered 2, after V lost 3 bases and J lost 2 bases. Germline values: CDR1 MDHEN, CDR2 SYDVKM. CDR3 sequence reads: CASSFGGANTGELFF. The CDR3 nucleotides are TGTGCCAGCAGTTTCGGGGGGGCCAACACCGGGGAGCTGTTTTTT. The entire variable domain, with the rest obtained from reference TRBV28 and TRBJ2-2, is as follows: DVKVTQSSRYLVKRTGEKVFLECVQDMDHENMFWYRQDPGLGLRLIYFSYDVKMKEKGDIPEGYSVSREKKERFSLILESASTNQTSMYLCASSFGGANTGELFFGEGSRLTVL.

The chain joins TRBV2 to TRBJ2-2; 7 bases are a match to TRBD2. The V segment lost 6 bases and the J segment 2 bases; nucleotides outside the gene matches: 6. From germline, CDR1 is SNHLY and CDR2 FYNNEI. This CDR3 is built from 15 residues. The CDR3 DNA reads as TGTGCCAGCAGAAGGACTAGTGGTAACACCGGGGAGCTGTTTTTT. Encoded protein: CASRRTSGNTGELFF.

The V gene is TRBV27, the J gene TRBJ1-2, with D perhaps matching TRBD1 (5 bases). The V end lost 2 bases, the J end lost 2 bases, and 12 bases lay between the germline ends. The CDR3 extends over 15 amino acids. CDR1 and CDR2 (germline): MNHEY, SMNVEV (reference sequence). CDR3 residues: CASSLQGGGNYGYTF. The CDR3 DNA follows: TGTGCCAGCAGTTTACAGGGTGGGGGGAACTATGGCTACACCTTC.

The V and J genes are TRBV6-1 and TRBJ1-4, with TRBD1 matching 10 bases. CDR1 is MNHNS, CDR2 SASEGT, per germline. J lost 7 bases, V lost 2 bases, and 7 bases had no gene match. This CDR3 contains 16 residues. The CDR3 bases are TGTGCCAGCAGTGAACACTCGGGACAGGGGTCTGAAAAACTGTTTTTT. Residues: CASSEHSGQGSEKLFF.

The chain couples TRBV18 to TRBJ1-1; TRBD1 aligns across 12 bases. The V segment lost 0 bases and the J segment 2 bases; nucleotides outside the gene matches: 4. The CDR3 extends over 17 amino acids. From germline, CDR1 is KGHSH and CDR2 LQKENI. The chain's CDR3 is CASSPPGQGALNTEAFF. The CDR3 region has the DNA TGTGCCAGCTCACCACCGGGACAGGGGGCTTTAAACACTGAAGCTTTCTTT.

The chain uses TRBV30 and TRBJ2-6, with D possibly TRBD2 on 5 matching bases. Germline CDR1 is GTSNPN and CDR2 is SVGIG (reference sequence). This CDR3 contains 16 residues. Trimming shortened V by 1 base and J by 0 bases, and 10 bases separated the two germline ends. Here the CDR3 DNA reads TGTGCCTGGAGTGGGTCGACTATCTCTGGGGCCAACGTCCTGACTTTC. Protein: CAWSGSTISGANVLTF.

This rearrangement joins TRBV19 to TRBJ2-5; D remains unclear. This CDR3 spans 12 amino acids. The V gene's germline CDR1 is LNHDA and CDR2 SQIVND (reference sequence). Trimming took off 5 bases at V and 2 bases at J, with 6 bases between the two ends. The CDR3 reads CASSRQQETQYF. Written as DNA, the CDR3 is TGTGCCAGTAGTCGACAACAAGAGACCCAGTACTTC.

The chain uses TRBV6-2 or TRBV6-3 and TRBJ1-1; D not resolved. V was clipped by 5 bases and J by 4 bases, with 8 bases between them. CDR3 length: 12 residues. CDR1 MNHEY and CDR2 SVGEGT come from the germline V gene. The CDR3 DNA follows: TGTGCCAGCAGTCCCCTAGGCACTGAAGCTTTCTTT. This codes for CASSPLGTEAFF.

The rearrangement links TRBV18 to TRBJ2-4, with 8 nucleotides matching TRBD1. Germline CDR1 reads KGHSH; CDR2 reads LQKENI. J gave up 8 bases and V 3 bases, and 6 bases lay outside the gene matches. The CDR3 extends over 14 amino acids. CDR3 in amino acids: CASSPATGEDIQYF. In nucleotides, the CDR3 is TGTGCCAGCTCACCTGCGACAGGGGAGGACATTCAGTACTTC.

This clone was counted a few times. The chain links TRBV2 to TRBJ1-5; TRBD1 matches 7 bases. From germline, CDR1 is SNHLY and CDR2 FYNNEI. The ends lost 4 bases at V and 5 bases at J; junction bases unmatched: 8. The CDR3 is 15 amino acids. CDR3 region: CASSGGDSRYQPQHF. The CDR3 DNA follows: TGTGCCAGCAGTGGGGGGGACAGCAGATATCAGCCCCAGCATTTT.

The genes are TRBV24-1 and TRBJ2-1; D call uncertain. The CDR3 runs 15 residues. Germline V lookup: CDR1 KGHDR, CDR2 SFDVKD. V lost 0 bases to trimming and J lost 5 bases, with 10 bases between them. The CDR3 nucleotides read TGTGCCACCAGTGATTTGAACGGTGCTGACAATGAGCAGTTCTTC. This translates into CATSDLNGADNEQFF.

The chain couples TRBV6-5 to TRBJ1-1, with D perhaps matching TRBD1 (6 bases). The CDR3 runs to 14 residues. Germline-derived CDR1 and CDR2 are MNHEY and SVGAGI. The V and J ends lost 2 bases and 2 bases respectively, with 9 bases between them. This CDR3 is CASSYRDTNTEAFF. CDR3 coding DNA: TGTGCCAGCAGTTACAGGGACACTAACACTGAAGCTTTCTTT.

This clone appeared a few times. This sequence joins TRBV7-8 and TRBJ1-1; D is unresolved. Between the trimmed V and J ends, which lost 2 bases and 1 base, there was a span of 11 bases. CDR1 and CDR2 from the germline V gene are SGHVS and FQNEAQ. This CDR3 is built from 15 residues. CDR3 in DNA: TGTGCCAGCAGCTTATCCTCGTCCCGGAACACTGAAGCTTTCTTT. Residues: CASSLSSSRNTEAFF. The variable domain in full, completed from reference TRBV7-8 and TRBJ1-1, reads GAGVSQSPRYKVAKRGQDVALRCDPISGHVSLFWYQQALGQGPEFLTYFQNEAQLDKSGLPSDRFFAERPEGSVSTLKIQRTQQEDSAVYLCASSLSSSRNTEAFFGQGTRLTVV.

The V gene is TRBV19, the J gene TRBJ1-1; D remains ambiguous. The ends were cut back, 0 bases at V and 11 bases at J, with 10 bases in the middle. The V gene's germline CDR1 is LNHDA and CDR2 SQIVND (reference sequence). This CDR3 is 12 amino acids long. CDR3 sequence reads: CASSIDPPRAFF. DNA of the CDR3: TGTGCCAGTAGTATAGATCCTCCTCGGGCTTTCTTT.

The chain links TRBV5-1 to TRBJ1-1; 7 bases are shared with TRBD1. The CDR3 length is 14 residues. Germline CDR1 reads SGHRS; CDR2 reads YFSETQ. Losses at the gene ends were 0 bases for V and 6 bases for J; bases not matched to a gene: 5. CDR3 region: CASSLEGAVAEAFF. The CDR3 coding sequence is TGCGCCAGCAGCTTGGAGGGGGCTGTCGCTGAAGCTTTCTTT.

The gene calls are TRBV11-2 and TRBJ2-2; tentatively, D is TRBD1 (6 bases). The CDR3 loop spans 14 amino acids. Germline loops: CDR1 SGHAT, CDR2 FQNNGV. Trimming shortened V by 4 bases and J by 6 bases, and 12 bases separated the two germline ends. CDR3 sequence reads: CASSSDRQAGELFF. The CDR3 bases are TGTGCCAGCAGCTCAGACCGACAGGCCGGGGAGCTGTTTTTT.

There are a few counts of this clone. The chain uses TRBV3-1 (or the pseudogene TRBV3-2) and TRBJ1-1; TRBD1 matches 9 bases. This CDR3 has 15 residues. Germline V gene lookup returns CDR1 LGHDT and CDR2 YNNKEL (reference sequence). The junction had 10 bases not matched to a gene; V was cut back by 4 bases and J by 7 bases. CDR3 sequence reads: CASSPQGAGLVEAFF. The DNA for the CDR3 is TGTGCCAGCAGCCCACAGGGGGCAGGGTTGGTTGAAGCTTTCTTT.

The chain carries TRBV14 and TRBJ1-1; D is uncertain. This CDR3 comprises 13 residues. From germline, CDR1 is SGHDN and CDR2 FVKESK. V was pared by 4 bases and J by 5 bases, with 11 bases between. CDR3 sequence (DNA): TGTGCCAGCAGCCCCTTGAGGCGAACTGAAGCTTTCTTT. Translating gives CASSPLRRTEAFF.

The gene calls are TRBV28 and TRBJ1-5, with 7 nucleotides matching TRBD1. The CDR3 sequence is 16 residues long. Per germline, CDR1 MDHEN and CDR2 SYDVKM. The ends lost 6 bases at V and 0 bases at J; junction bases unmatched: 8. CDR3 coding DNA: TGTGCCAGCAGAAGCGCCGGGACAGCTAGCAATCAGCCCCAGCATTTT. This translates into CASRSAGTASNQPQHF.

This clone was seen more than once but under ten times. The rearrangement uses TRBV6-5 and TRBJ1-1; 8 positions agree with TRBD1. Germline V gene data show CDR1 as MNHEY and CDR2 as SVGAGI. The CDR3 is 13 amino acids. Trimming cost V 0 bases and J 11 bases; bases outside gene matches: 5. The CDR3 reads CASSYSRGLGAFF. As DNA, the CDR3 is TGTGCCAGCAGTTACTCCAGGGGGCTTGGGGCTTTCTTT.

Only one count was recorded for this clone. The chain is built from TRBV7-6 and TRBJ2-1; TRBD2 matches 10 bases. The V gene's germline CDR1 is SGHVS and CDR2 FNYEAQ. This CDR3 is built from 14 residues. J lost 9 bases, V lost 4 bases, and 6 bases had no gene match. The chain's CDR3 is CASSSSGGASEQFF. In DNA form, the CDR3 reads TGTGCCAGCAGCTCCAGCGGGGGGGCCTCTGAGCAGTTCTTC.

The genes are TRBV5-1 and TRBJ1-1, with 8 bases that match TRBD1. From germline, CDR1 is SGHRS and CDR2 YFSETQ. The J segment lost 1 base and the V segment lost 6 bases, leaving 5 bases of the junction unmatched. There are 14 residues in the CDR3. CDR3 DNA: TGCGCCAGCACCAAAGACAGGGGGAACACTGAAGCTTTCTTT. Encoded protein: CASTKDRGNTEAFF.

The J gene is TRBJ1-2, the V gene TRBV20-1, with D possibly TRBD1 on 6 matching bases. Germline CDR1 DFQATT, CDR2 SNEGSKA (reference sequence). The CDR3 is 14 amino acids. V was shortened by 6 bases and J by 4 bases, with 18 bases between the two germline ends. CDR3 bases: TGCAGTGCCAGTATCTTGGGGGCGAGCTATGGCTACACCTTC. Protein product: CSASILGASYGYTF.

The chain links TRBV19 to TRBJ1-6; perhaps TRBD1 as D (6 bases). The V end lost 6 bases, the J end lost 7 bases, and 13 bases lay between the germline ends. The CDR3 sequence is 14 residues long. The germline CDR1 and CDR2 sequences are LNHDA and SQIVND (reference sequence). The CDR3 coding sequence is TGTGCCAGTAGCGTCCGGGACAACAATTCACCCCTCCACTTT. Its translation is CASSVRDNNSPLHF.

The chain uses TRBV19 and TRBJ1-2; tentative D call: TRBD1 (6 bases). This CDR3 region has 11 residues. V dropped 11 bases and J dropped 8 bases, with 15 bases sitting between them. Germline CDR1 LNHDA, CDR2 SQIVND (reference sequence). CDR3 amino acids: CAARAGEGYTF. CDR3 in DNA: TGTGCCGCCCGGGCAGGGGAAGGCTACACCTTC.